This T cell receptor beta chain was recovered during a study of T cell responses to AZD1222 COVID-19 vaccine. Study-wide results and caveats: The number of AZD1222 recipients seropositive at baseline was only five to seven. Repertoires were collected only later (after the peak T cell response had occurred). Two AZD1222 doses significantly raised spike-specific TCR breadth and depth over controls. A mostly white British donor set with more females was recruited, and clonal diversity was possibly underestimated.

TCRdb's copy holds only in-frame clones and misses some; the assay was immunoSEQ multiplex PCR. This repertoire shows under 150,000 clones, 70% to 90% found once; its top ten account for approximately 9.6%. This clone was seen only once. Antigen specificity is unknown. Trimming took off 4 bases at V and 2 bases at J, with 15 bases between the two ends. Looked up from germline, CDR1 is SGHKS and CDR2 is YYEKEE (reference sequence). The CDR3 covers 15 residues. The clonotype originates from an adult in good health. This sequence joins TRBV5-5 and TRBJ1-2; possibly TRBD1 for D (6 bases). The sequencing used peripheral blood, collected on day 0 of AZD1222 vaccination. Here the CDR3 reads CASSLRTEGNYGYTF. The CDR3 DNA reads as TGTGCCAGCAGCCTTCGGACAGAGGGAAACTATGGCTACACCTTC.